This T cell receptor beta chain came from a study of Graves' ophthalmopathy and Graves' hyperthyroidism. Amplified material comprised TCR beta CDR3 regions derived from RNA transcripts. The first round was an RT-PCR with HTBI primers, and the second round was a multiplex PCR. TCRdb re-called the multiplex PCR reads with MiXCR, one entry per CDR3 protein. The sample yields 600,000 to 650,000 distinct CDR3 sequences, about 24% seen once. PBMCs were density-gradient isolated from roughly 9.6 ml fresh blood. This clonotype was detected ten times or more. The CDR3 extends over 14 amino acids. J lost 5 bases, V lost 4 bases, and 9 bases had no gene match. Germline CDR1 reads SGDLS; CDR2 reads YYNGEE.

The source material was peripheral blood. The receptor's source is a woman aged 18-29 years with stable Graves' hyperthyroidism. Some clones in this sample may be carry-over from other donors' samples. The V and J genes are TRBV9 and TRBJ2-7; 7 bases line up with TRBD1. CDR3 coding DNA: TGTGCCAGCAGCCCTAGAGACAGGGCCCACGAGCAGTACTTC. Translating it yields CASSPRDRAHEQYF.